This is a list of T cell receptor beta chains from one sample in a study of CD8+ T cells in alopecia areata. Method: immunoSEQ multiplex PCR; TCRdb's copy keeps in-frame clones and lacks some. Here the sample spans some 200,000 clones, around 50% being singletons. Sequenced material: CD8+ T cells sorted from blood. These TCRs come from a human donor in good health. Both conserved end residues are part of each CDR3. The D gene is left open where the match is weak. A clone size is listed for some rows: how often the clone was seen (once, few, many), or a class if it is expanded.

j_call | clone_size | v_call | d_call | cdr3_aa | cdr3_nt
TRBJ1-1 | few | TRBV5-1 | NA | CASMMNTEAFF | TGCGCCAGCATGATGAACACTGAAGCTTTCTTT
TRBJ1-1 | NA | TRBV29-1 | NA | CSATGSPEAFF | TGCAGCGCAACAGGGAGCCCTGAAGCTTTCTTT
TRBJ1-1 | NA | TRBV30 | TRBD1 | CAWSVGQGAEAFF | TGTGCCTGGAGTGTAGGGCAGGGGGCTGAAGCTTTCTTT
TRBJ2-7 | once | TRBV7-8 | NA | CASSSGHQYEQYF | TGTGCCAGCAGCTCGGGACACCAATACGAGCAGTACTTC
TRBJ2-7 | NA | TRBV2 | NA | CASSEGSVAYEQYF | TGTGCCAGCAGTGAAGGAAGTGTAGCCTACGAGCAGTACTTC
TRBJ1-1 | few | TRBV10-3 | NA | CAIKQTSTEAFF | TGTGCCATCAAGCAGACTAGCACTGAAGCTTTCTTT
TRBJ1-1 | many | TRBV25-1 | NA | CASSEYRSNTEAFF | TGTGCCAGCAGTGAATACAGGAGTAACACTGAAGCTTTCTTT
TRBJ1-1 | NA | TRBV27 | TRBD1 | CASSPSGQVAFF | TGTGCCAGCAGTCCCTCGGGACAGGTAGCTTTCTTT
TRBJ1-1 | once | TRBV27 | NA | CASRPGATAEAFF | TGTGCCAGCAGACCAGGGGCGACGGCTGAAGCTTTCTTT
TRBJ1-1 | NA | TRBV6-5 | NA | CASSSGGPRRAFF | TGTGCCAGCAGTTCTGGGGGCCCAAGAAGGGCTTTCTTT
TRBJ2-5 | NA | TRBV6-5 | NA | CASSSLETQYF | TGTGCCAGCAGTTCTTTGGAGACCCAGTACTTC
TRBJ1-1 | NA | TRBV18 | NA | CASSPWSPEAFF | TGTGCCAGCTCACCATGGTCCCCGGAAGCTTTCTTT
TRBJ1-6 | NA | TRBV7-9 | TRBD1 | CASSTTRTGEVSPLHF | TGTGCCAGCAGCACCACCCGGACAGGGGAAGTTTCACCCCTCCACTTT
TRBJ1-2 | NA | TRBV27 | NA | CASRPAGYYGYTF | TGTGCCAGCAGACCGGCAGGATACTATGGCTACACCTTC
TRBJ1-4 | NA | TRBV29-1 | TRBD1 | CSVRAGGKENEKLFF | TGCAGCGTTAGGGCAGGGGGTAAGGAGAATGAAAAACTGTTTTTT
TRBJ1-2 | NA | TRBV29-1 | NA | CSVDLVTAYGYTF | TGCAGCGTTGATCTAGTGACAGCCTATGGCTACACCTTC
TRBJ1-2 | few | TRBV7-9 | TRBD1 | CASRGTGTGYTF | TGTGCCAGCAGAGGGACAGGGACTGGCTACACCTTC
TRBJ2-7 | NA | TRBV6-1 | NA | CASRQEDSLSYEQYF | TGTGCCAGCAGACAAGAGGACAGCCTCTCCTACGAGCAGTACTTC
TRBJ2-6 | NA | TRBV27 | NA | CASSLGEANVLTF | TGTGCCAGCAGCCTTGGGGAGGCCAACGTCCTGACTTTC
TRBJ1-2 | NA | TRBV6-6 | NA | CATEDGGYGYTF | TGTGCCACAGAGGACGGCGGCTATGGCTACACCTTC
TRBJ1-1 | NA | TRBV4-2 | NA | CASSQEPGPNTEAFF | TGTGCCAGCAGCCAAGAACCAGGTCCGAACACTGAAGCTTTCTTT
TRBJ1-2 | NA | TRBV4-2 | NA | CASSQGGVDGYTF | TGTGCCAGCAGCCAAGGTGGGGTGGATGGCTACACCTTC
TRBJ1-2 | NA | TRBV9 | NA | CASSVADGGGYGYTF | TGTGCCAGCAGCGTAGCTGACGGGGGAGGCTATGGCTACACCTTC
TRBJ2-7 | few | TRBV29-1 | NA | CSVEDQGDEQYF | TGCAGCGTTGAAGATCAAGGGGACGAGCAGTACTTC
TRBJ2-5 | once | TRBV6-6 | NA | CASRGPETQYF | TGTGCCAGCAGAGGACCGGAGACCCAGTACTTC
TRBJ2-3 | NA | TRBV5-1 | TRBD1 | CASSNRGRDTQYF | TGCGCCAGCAGCAACAGGGGGCGCGATACGCAGTATTTT
TRBJ2-7 | NA | TRBV6-5 | TRBD2 | CASSYSASREGQYF | TGTGCCAGCAGTTACTCCGCGAGCAGGGAGGGGCAGTACTTC
TRBJ1-1 | few | TRBV13 | NA | CASSLGDGRPMNTEAFF | TGTGCCAGCAGCTTAGGGGACGGGCGGCCCATGAACACTGAAGCTTTCTTT
TRBJ2-5 | NA | TRBV5-1 | NA | CASSLGQEQETQYF | TGCGCCAGCAGCTTGGGACAGGAACAAGAGACCCAGTACTTC
TRBJ2-3 | medium-sized | TRBV4-2 | TRBD2 | CASSQEGPGGANTQYF | TGTGCCAGCAGCCAAGAAGGGCCCGGGGGGGCAAATACGCAGTATTTT
TRBJ1-2 | NA | TRBV29-1 | NA | CSVEAGDGYTF | TGCAGCGTAGAGGCAGGGGATGGCTACACCTTC
TRBJ2-5 | NA | TRBV6-5 | NA | CASSYSAQGLQETQYF | TGTGCCAGCAGTTACTCGGCACAGGGACTCCAAGAGACCCAGTACTTC
TRBJ1-1 | NA | TRBV29-1 | NA | CMAPGNTEAFF | TGCATGGCCCCCGGGAACACTGAAGCTTTCTTT
TRBJ2-1 | NA | TRBV6-6 | NA | CASAPLGSYNEQFF | TGTGCCAGCGCCCCCTTGGGGTCCTACAATGAGCAGTTCTTC
TRBJ1-1 | NA | TRBV6-1 | TRBD1 | CASSSTDREGTEAFF | TGTGCCAGCAGTTCCACGGACAGGGAGGGCACTGAAGCTTTCTTT
TRBJ2-7 | once | TRBV29-1 | NA | CSVELNPYEQYF | TGCAGCGTTGAACTAAATCCTTACGAGCAGTACTTC
TRBJ1-6 | few | TRBV5-1 | NA | CASSLEALSSYNSPLHF | TGCGCCAGCAGCTTGGAGGCACTGAGCTCCTATAATTCACCCCTCCACTTT
TRBJ1-6 | few | TRBV7-9 | TRBD1 | CASSSPETGKSGPLHF | TGTGCCAGCAGCTCACCCGAGACAGGGAAGTCGGGACCCCTCCACTTT
TRBJ1-1 | NA | TRBV5-4 | NA | CASSLVGTEAFF | TGTGCCAGCAGCTTGGTAGGGACTGAAGCTTTCTTT
TRBJ2-1 | NA | TRBV7-7 | NA | CASSLTSVRGAYNEQFF | TGTGCCAGCAGCTTAACTTCTGTCCGGGGGGCTTACAATGAGCAGTTCTTC
TRBJ1-2 | NA | TRBV27 | TRBD1 | CASSPTGQGVFGYTF | TGTGCCAGCAGCCCAACCGGACAGGGTGTATTCGGCTACACCTTC
TRBJ2-7 | few | TRBV30 | NA | CAWSDGSSYEQYF | TGTGCCTGGAGTGACGGAAGCTCCTACGAGCAGTACTTC
TRBJ2-7 | NA | TRBV5-1 | NA | CASSLFPGTDYEQYF | TGCGCCAGCAGCTTGTTTCCAGGCACGGACTACGAGCAGTACTTC
TRBJ2-3 | NA | TRBV29-1 | NA | CSVARGRGGDTQYF | TGCAGCGTTGCCCGGGGGCGAGGGGGGGATACGCAGTATTTT
TRBJ2-2 | NA | TRBV5-6 | NA | CASSNGPNLFNTGELFF | TGTGCCAGCAGCAACGGTCCGAACCTATTTAACACCGGGGAGCTGTTTTTT
TRBJ2-7 | NA | TRBV7-7 | NA | CASSLAGTYEQYF | TGTGCCAGCAGCTTAGCGGGAACCTACGAGCAGTACTTC
TRBJ2-7 | NA | TRBV6-6 | NA | CASSTRDSYSYEQYF | TGTGCCAGCTCCACTAGAGATAGCTACTCCTACGAGCAGTACTTC
TRBJ2-5 | few | TRBV13 | TRBD1 | CASSSGTGQQETQYF | TGTGCCAGCAGCTCGGGGACAGGGCAGCAAGAGACCCAGTACTTC
TRBJ2-7 | NA | TRBV15 | NA | CATSGTASYEQYF | TGTGCCACCAGCGGTACAGCCTCCTACGAGCAGTACTTC
TRBJ2-6 | NA | TRBV29-1 | TRBD1 | CSVPGSRTGVSGANVLTF | TGCAGCGTGCCAGGTAGTAGGACAGGGGTGTCTGGGGCCAACGTCCTGACTTTC
TRBJ1-1 | few | TRBV29-1 | NA | CSAEKGRKGTEAFF | TGCAGCGCCGAGAAGGGACGGAAGGGGACTGAAGCTTTCTTT
TRBJ2-5 | few | TRBV5-8 | NA | CASSLVVGRETQYF | TGTGCCAGCAGCTTGGTTGTGGGCCGGGAGACCCAGTACTTC
TRBJ2-3 | few | TRBV7-9 | TRBD1 | CGDRARGTDTQYF | TGTGGCGACAGGGCCAGGGGCACAGATACGCAGTATTTT
TRBJ1-5 | few | TRBV2 | NA | CASSEEGLTYQPQHF | TGTGCCAGCAGTGAAGAGGGGCTGACGTATCAGCCCCAGCATTTT
TRBJ2-2 | NA | TRBV27 | TRBD1 | CASFPRQGRTGELFF | TGTGCCAGCTTTCCTCGACAGGGACGAACCGGGGAGCTGTTTTTT